This TCR beta chain was identified during a study of PD-1 blockade in classical Hodgkin lymphoma. Findings and limits, study-wide: When nivolumab was started under 1 year after ASCT, patients were excluded. Whoever responded completely had baseline diversity much like that seen in newly diagnosed patients.

The V and J ends lost 5 bases and 4 bases, in that order; junction bases with no gene match: 9. Germline CDR1 is SGHRS and CDR2 is YFSETQ. The CDR3 totals 15 residues. Sample time point: cycle 4 day 1 (C4D1), after less than 7 weeks of nivolumab. Every patient was affected by relapse after autologous stem cell transplantation, while exposure to brentuximab vedotin was not uniform. The repertoire was sequenced with immunoSEQ multiplex PCR; TCRdb's copy has only in-frame clones and lacks some. The sample lists 75,000 to 95,000 clones; approximately 83% were seen once. Concerning this clone itself: Its antigen is as yet unknown.

V usage is TRBV5-1 and J usage is TRBJ1-1; 9 bases align to TRBD1. The clonotype originates from a human donor with classical Hodgkin lymphoma. Specimen: peripheral blood mononuclear cells (PBMCs), collected before the fourth cycle of nivolumab. The CDR3 bases are TGCGCCAGCAGGGTGTCACAGGGGGCTGGCACTGAAGCTTTCTTT. Protein: CASRVSQGAGTEAFF.